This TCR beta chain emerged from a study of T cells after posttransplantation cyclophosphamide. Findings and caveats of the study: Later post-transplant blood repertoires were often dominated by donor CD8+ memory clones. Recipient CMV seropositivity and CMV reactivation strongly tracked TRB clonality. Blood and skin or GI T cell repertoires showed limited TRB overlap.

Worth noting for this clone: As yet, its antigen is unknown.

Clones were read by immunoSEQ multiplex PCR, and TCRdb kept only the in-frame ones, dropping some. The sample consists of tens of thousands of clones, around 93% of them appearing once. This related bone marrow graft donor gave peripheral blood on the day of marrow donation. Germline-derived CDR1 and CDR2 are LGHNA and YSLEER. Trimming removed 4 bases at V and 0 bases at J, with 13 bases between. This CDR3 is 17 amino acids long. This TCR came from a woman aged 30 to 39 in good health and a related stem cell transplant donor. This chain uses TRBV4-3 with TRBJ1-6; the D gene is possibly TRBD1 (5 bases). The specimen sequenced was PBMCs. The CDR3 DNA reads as TGCGCCAGCAGCCTGGGACGTCAGAGCTCCTATAATTCACCCCTCCACTTT. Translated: CASSLGRQSSYNSPLHF.